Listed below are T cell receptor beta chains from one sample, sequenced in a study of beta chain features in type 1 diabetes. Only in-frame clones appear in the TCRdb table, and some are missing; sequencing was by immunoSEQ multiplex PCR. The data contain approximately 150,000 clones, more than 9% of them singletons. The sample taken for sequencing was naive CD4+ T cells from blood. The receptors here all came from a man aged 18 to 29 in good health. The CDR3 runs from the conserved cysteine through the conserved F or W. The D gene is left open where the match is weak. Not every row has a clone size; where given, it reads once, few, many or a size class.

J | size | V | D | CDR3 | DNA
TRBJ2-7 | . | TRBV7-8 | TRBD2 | CASSLVVAGGNEQYF | TGTGCCAGCAGCTTAGTGGTAGCGGGGGGCAACGAGCAGTACTTC
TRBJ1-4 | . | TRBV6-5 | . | CASKRTATNEKLFF | TGTGCCAGCAAGAGGACAGCAACTAATGAAAAACTGTTTTTT
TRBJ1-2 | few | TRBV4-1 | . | CASSHRGAYGYTF | TGCGCCAGCAGCCACAGGGGTGCCTATGGCTACACCTTC
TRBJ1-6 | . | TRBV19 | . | CASSMTAYNSPLHF | TGTGCCAGTAGTATGACAGCCTATAATTCACCCCTCCACTTT
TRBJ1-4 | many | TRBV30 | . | CAWSGREGEKLFF | TGTGCCTGGAGTGGCAGGGAAGGTGAAAAACTGTTTTTT
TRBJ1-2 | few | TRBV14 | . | CASSRRVLEEWGYTF | TGTGCCAGCAGCCGACGGGTCCTAGAGGAATGGGGCTACACCTTC
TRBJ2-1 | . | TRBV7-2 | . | CASSLAGREQFF | TGTGCCAGCAGCTTAGCTGGTCGGGAGCAGTTCTTC
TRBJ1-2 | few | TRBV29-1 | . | CSVGLQENYGYTF | TGCAGCGTTGGTTTACAGGAAAACTATGGCTACACCTTC
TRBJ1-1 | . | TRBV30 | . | CAWSIGRSTEAFF | TGTGCCTGGAGTATAGGGAGGAGCACTGAAGCTTTCTTT
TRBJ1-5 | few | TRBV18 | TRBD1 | CASSPSGTGGNQPQHF | TGTGCCAGCTCACCATCCGGGACAGGGGGCAATCAGCCCCAGCATTTT
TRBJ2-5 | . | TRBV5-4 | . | CASSSRETAQETQYF | TGTGCCAGCAGCAGCAGGGAAACGGCTCAAGAGACCCAGTACTTC
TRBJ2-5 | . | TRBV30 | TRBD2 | CALRLARLETQYF | TGTGCCCTGAGACTAGCGCGATTAGAGACCCAGTACTTC
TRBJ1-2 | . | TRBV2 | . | CASSGQNYGYTF | TGTGCCAGCAGTGGACAGAACTATGGCTACACCTTC
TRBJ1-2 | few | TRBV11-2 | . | CASSLPLSYGYTF | TGTGCCAGCAGCTTACCTCTGAGCTATGGCTACACCTTC
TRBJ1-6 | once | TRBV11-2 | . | CASSYQGENSPLHF | TGTGCCAGCAGCTACCAGGGTGAGAATTCACCCCTCCACTTT
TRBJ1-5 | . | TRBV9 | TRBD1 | CASSATGGGQPQHF | TGTGCCAGCAGCGCAACAGGGGGAGGACAGCCCCAGCATTTT
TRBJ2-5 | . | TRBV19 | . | CASRNRGWGQETQYF | TGTGCCAGTAGGAATAGAGGGTGGGGCCAAGAGACCCAGTACTTC
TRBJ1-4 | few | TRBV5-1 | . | CASSRTNEKLFF | TGCGCCAGCAGCCGAACTAATGAAAAACTGTTTTTT
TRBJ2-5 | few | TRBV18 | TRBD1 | CASSLDRKETQYF | TGTGCCAGCTCACTGGACAGGAAAGAGACCCAGTACTTC
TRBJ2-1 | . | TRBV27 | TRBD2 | CASSRSGGFYEQFF | TGTGCCAGCAGTCGGAGCGGGGGGTTCTATGAGCAGTTCTTC
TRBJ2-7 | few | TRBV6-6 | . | CASRPGGGVSYEQYF | TGTGCCAGCAGACCCGGGGGAGGCGTCTCCTACGAGCAGTACTTC
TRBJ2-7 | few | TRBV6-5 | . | CASSPSRGASEQYF | TGTGCCAGCAGTCCCAGCCGGGGGGCCAGCGAGCAGTACTTC
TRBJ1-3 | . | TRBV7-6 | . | CASSLARQGISGNTIYF | TGTGCCAGCAGCCTAGCCCGTCAGGGGATCTCTGGAAACACCATATATTTT
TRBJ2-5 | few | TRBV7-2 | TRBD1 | CASSLAGAGGLETQYF | TGTGCCAGCAGCTTAGCCGGGGCAGGGGGCCTGGAGACCCAGTACTTC
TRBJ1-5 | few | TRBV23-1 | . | CASSQIGGASPRVPQHF | TGCGCCAGCAGTCAAATTGGGGGCGCCTCGCCAAGGGTTCCCCAGCATTTT
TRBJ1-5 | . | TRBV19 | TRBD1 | CASSIETGGNQPQHF | TGTGCCAGTAGTATAGAGACAGGGGGCAATCAGCCCCAGCATTTT
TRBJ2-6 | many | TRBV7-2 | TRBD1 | CASSRRTGGSGANVLTF | TGTGCCAGCAGCCGAAGGACAGGGGGTTCTGGGGCCAACGTCCTGACTTTC
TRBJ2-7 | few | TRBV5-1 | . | CASSLESRGVDEQYF | TGCGCCAGCAGCTTGGAAAGCAGGGGGGTTGACGAGCAGTACTTC
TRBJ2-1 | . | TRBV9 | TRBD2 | CASSVTAGLAGYNEQFF | TGTGCCAGCAGCGTGACCGCAGGACTAGCGGGATACAATGAGCAGTTCTTC
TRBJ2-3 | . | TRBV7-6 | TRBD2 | CASSLGGLAGSRTDTQYF | TGTGCCAGCAGCTTAGGTGGACTAGCGGGGTCCCGCACAGATACGCAGTATTTT
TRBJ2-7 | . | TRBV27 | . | CATNKVGAGSEQYF | TGTGCCACCAACAAAGTAGGGGCAGGGTCCGAGCAGTACTTC
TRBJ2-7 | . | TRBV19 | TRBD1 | CASSIPGQGLYEQYF | TGTGCCAGTAGTATCCCGGGACAGGGCCTCTACGAGCAGTACTTC
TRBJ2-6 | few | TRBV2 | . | CASRIEYLSSGANVLTF | TGTGCCAGCAGAATCGAGTACTTAAGCTCTGGGGCCAACGTCCTGACTTTC
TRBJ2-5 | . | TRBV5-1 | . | CASSLTVNQETQYF | TGCGCCAGCAGCTTGACGGTTAATCAAGAGACCCAGTACTTC
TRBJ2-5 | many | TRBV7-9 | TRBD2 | CASSHGTSGEETQYF | TGTGCCAGCAGCCACGGGACTAGCGGGGAAGAGACCCAGTACTTC
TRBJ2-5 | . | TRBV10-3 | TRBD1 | CAIMPQGAEETQYF | TGTGCCATCATGCCTCAGGGGGCGGAAGAGACCCAGTACTTC
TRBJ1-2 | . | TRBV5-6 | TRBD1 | CASSPGTGSINYGYTF | TGTGCCAGCAGCCCAGGGACAGGTTCTATCAACTATGGCTACACCTTC
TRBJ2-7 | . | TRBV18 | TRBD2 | CASSQGTSGGHEQYF | TGTGCCAGCTCACAAGGGACTAGCGGGGGCCACGAGCAGTACTTC
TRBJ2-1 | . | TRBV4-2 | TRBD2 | CASSQGGEGTEQFF | TGTGCCAGCAGCCAAGGGGGGGAGGGGACCGAGCAGTTCTTC
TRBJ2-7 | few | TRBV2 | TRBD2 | CASRKPGPGLARDYEQYF | TGTGCCAGCAGGAAGCCCGGGCCGGGACTAGCGAGGGACTACGAGCAGTACTTC
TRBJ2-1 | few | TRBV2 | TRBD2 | CASSEPGGLSYNEQFF | TGTGCCAGCAGTGAACCGGGGGGACTCTCCTACAATGAGCAGTTCTTC
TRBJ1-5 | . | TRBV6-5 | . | CASNNRESNQPQHF | TGTGCCAGCAACAACAGGGAAAGCAATCAGCCCCAGCATTTT
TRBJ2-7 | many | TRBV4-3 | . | CASSQDSRTYEQYF | TGCGCCAGCAGCCAAGATTCCAGGACCTACGAGCAGTACTTC
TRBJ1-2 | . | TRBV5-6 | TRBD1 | CASSPGQGNYGYTF | TGTGCCAGCAGCCCGGGACAGGGGAACTATGGCTACACCTTC
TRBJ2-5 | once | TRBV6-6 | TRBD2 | CASSRGTSGFQETQYF | TGTGCCAGCAGCAGAGGAACTAGCGGATTCCAAGAGACCCAGTACTTC